This TCR beta chain was found in a study of T cell responses to AZD1222 COVID-19 vaccine. Study-level background: Pooled in the analysis were second doses at about 4 or about 12 weeks.

Per germline, CDR1 MNHEY and CDR2 SVGAGI. This CDR3 is built from 11 residues. The V end lost 6 bases, the J end lost 1 base, and 3 bases lay between the germline ends. As to this clone: Antigen: not known. The sample carries other DNA sequences with the same CDR3.

Profiling relied on immunoSEQ multiplex PCR, and the TCRdb table lists in-frame clones only, not all of them. Here the sample spans some 97,000 clones, about 87% being singletons. General observations from the study: Spike-wide vaccine-associated CD4 TCRs dominated at 160-218 and 743-854. Clonal diversity may have been underestimated in mostly white British donors. The repertoires were collected only after the peak T cell response.

Source: peripheral blood, taken on day 0 of AZD1222 vaccination. The receptor was isolated from an adult in good health. The gene calls are TRBV6-5 and TRBJ1-2; D remains unclear. CDR3 sequence (DNA): TGTGCCAGCAGATATAACTATGGCTACACCTTC. Residues: CASRYNYGYTF.